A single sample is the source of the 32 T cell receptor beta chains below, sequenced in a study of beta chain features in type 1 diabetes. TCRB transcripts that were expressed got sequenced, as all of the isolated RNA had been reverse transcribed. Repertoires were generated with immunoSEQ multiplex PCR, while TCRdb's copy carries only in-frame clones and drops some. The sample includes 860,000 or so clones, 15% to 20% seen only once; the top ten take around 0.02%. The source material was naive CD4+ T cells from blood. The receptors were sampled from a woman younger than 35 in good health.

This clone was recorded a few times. Here the CDR3 DNA reads TGTGCCAGCAGTGACGACAGAACGAGCAATCAGCCCCAGCATTTT. It translates to CASSDDRTSNQPQHF. This rearrangement joins TRBV25-1 to TRBJ1-5, with D possibly being TRBD1 (5 bases). V dropped 3 bases and J dropped 1 base, with 10 bases sitting between them. The CDR3 extends over 15 amino acids. Germline CDR1 reads MGHDK; CDR2 reads SYGVNS. The full variable domain, rest sourced from reference TRBV25-1 and TRBJ1-5, is EADIYQTPRYLVIGTGKKITLECSQTMGHDKMYWYQQDPGMELHLIHYSYGVNSTEKGDLSSESTVSRIRTEHFPLTLESARPSHTSQYLCASSDDRTSNQPQHFGDGTRLSIL.

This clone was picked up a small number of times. The CDR3 loop reads CASSKGQGAIGSYEQYF. The DNA of the CDR3 is TGCGCCAGCAGCAAGGGACAGGGTGCCATAGGCTCCTACGAGCAGTACTTC. The chain combines TRBV10-2 with TRBJ2-7, with 9 bases that match TRBD1. The CDR3 is 17 residues long. CDR1 WSHSY and CDR2 SAAADI come from the germline V gene. J lost 0 bases, V lost 6 bases, and 12 bases had no gene match.

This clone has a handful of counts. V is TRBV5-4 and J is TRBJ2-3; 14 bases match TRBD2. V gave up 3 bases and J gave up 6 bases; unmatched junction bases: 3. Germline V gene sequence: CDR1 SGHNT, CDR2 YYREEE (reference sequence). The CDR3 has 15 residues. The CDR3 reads CASSSTSGRADTQYF. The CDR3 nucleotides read TGTGCCAGCAGCTCGACTAGCGGGAGGGCGGATACGCAGTATTTT.

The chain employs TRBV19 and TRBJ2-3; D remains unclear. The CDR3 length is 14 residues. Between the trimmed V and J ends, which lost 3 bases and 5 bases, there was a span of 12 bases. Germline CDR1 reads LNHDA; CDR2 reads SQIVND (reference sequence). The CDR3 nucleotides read TGTGCCAGTAGTATTGCGACGTGGGGAGATACGCAGTATTTT. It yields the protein CASSIATWGDTQYF.

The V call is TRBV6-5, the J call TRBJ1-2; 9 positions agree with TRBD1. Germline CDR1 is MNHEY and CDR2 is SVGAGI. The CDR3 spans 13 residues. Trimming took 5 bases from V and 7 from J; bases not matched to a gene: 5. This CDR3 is CASSQRTGVGYTF. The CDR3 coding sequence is TGTGCCAGCAGTCAGCGGACAGGGGTTGGCTACACCTTC.

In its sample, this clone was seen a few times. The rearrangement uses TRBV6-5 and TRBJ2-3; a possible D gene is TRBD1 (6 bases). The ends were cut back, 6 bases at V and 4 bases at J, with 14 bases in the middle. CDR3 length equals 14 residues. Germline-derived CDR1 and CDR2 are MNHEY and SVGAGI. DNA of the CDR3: TGTGCCAGCAGGGTGGACAGATGGGCAGATACGCAGTATTTT. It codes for CASRVDRWADTQYF.

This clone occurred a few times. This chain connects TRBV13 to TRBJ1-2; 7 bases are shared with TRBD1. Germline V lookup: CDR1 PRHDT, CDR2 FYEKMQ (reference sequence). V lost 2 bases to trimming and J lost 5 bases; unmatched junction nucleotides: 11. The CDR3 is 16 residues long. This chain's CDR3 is CASSLRTGTTAYGYTF. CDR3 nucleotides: TGTGCCAGCAGCTTAAGGACAGGCACTACGGCATATGGCTACACCTTC. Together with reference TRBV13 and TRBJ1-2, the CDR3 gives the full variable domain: AAGVIQSPRHLIKEKRETATLKCYPIPRHDTVYWYQQGPGQDPQFLISFYEKMQSDKGSIPDRFSAQQFSDYHSELNMSSLELGDSALYFCASSLRTGTTAYGYTFGSGTRLTVV.

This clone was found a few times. In DNA form, the CDR3 reads TGTGCCAGCAGCGCAGGACAGGTCTACAATGAGCAGTTCTTC. Protein sequence: CASSAGQVYNEQFF. The chain joins TRBV7-3 to TRBJ2-1; 7 bases line up with TRBD1. The CDR3 totals 14 residues. V dropped 5 bases and J dropped 3; count of bases not matched to a gene: 4. Germline CDR1 reads SGHTA; CDR2 reads FQGTGA. Full variable domain (remainder filled in from reference TRBV7-3 and TRBJ2-1): GAGVSQTPSNKVTEKGKYVELRCDPISGHTALYWYRQSLGQGPEFLIYFQGTGAADDSGLPNDRFFAVRPEGSVSTLKIQRTERGDSAVYLCASSAGQVYNEQFFGPGTRLTVL.

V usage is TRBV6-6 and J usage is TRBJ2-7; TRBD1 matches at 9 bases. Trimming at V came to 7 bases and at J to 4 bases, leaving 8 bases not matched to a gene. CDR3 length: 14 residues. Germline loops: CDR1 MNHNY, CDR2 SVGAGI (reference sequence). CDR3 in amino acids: CASKPSGQGYEQYF. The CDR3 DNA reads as TGTGCCAGCAAGCCCTCCGGACAGGGGTACGAGCAGTACTTC.

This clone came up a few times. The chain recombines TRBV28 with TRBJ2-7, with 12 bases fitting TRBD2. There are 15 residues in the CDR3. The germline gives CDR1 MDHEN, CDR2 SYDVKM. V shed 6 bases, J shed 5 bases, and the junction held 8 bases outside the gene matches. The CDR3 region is CASSPTSGSLNEQYF. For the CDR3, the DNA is TGTGCCAGCAGCCCGACTAGCGGGAGTCTGAACGAGCAGTACTTC.

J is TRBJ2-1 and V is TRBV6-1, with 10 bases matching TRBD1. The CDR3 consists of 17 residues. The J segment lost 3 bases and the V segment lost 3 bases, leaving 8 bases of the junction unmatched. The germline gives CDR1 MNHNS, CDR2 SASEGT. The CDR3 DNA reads TGTGCCAGCAGTGACCCCGGGACAGGGGATTTCTACAATGAGCAGTTCTTC. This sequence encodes CASSDPGTGDFYNEQFF.

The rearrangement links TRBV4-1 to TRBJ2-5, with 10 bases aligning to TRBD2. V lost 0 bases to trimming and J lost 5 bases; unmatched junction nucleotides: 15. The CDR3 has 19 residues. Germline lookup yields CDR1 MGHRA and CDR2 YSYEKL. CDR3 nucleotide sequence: TGCGCCAGCAGCCAAGAAGTAGGGGCGACTAGCGGGCGTAGGGAGACCCAGTACTTC. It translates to CASSQEVGATSGRRETQYF.

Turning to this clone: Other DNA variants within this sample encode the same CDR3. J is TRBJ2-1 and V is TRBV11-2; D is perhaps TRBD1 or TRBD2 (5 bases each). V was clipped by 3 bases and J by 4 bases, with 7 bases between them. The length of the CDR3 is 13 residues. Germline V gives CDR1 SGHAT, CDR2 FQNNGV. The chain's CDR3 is CASSLGRYNEQFF. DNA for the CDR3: TGTGCCAGCAGCTTGGGACGGTACAATGAGCAGTTCTTC.

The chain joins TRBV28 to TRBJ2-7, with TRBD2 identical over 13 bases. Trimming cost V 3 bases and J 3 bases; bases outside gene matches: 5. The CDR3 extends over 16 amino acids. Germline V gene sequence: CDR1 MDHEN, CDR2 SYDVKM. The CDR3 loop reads CASSLGGTSGNYEQYF. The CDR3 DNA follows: TGTGCCAGCAGTTTGGGAGGGACTAGCGGGAACTACGAGCAGTACTTC.

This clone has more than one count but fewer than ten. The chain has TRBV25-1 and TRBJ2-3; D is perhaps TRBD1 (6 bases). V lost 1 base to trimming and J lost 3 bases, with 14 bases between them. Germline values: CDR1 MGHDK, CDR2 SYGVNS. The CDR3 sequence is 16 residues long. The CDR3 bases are TGTGCCAGCAGTGAATCACAGGGTTTGAGGACAGATACGCAGTATTTT. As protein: CASSESQGLRTDTQYF.

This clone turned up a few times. For the CDR3, the DNA is TGTGCCAGCAGCTTAATTGGAGAGAATGAGCAGTTCTTC. Translating gives CASSLIGENEQFF. The chain has TRBV7-9 and TRBJ2-1; D is uncertain. This CDR3 spans 13 amino acids. Germline CDR1 SEHNR, CDR2 FQNEAQ (reference sequence). The V and J ends lost 2 bases and 7 bases respectively, with 9 bases between them.

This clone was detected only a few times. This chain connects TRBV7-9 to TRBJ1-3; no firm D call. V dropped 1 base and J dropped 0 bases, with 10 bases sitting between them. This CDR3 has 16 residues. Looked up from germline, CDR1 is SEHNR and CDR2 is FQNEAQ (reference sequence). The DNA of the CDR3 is TGTGCCAGCAGCTTAGTTGTTCGTGGCTCTGGAAACACCATATATTTT. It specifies CASSLVVRGSGNTIYF.

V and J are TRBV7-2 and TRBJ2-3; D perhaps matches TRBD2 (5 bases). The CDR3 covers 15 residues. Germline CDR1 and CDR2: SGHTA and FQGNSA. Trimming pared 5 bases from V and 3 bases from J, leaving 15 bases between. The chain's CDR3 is CASSQEGAATDTQYF. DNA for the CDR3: TGTGCCAGCAGCCAAGAGGGAGCGGCGACAGATACGCAGTATTTT.

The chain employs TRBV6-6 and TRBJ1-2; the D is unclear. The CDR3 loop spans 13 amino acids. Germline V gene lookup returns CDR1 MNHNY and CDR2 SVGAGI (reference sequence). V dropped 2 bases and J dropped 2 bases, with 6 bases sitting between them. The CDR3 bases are TGTGCCAGCAGTTACAGCGGAAACTATGGCTACACCTTC. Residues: CASSYSGNYGYTF.

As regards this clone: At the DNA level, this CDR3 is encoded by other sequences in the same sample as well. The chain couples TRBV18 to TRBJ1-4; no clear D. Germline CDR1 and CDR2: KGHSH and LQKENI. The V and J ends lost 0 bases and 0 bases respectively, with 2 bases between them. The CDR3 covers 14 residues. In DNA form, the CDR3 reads TGTGCCAGCTCACCACCTTCAACTAATGAAAAACTGTTTTTT. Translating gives CASSPPSTNEKLFF.

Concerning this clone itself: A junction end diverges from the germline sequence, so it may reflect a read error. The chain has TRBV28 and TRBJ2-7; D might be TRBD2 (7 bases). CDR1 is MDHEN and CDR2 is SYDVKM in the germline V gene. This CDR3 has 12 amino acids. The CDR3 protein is CASSFGGQGLRF. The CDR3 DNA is TGTGCCAGCAGTTTCGGGGGGCAGGGTTTAAGGTTC.

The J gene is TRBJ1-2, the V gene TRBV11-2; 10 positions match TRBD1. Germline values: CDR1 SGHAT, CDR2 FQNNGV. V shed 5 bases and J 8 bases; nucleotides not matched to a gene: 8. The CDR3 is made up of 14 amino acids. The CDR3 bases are TGTGCCAGCAGCCCCCCGGGACAGGGGTTGGGCTACACCTTC. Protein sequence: CASSPPGQGLGYTF.

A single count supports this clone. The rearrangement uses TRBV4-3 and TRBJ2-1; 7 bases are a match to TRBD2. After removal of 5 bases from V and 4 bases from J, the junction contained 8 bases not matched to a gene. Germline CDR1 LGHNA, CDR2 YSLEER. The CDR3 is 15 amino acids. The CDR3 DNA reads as TGCGCCAGCAGCGTCTTTTTGGGGGGGTACAATGAGCAGTTCTTC. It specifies CASSVFLGGYNEQFF.

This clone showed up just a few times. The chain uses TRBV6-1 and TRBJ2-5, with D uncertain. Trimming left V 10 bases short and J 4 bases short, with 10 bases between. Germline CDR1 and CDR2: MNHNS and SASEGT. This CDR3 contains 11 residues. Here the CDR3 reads CATRERETQYF. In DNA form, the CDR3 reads TGTGCCACCAGAGAGCGAGAGACCCAGTACTTC.

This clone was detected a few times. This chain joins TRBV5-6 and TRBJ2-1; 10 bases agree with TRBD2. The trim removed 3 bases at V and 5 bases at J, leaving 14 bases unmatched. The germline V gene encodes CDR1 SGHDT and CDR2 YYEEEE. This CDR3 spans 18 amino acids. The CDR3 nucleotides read TGTGCCAGCAGCTCCCAAGGGATACTAGCGGGACTCAACAATGAGCAGTTCTTC. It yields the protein CASSSQGILAGLNNEQFF.

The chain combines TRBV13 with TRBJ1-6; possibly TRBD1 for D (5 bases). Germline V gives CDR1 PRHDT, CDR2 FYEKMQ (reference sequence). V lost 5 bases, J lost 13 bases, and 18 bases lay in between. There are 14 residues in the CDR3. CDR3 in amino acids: CASSKGRRAPPLHF. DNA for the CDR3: TGTGCCAGCAGCAAGGGACGCAGGGCTCCTCCCCTCCACTTT.

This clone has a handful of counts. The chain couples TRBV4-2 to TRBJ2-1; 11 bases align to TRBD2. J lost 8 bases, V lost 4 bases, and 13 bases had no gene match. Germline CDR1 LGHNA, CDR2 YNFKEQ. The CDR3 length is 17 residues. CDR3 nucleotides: TGTGCCAGCAGCCTCTTCCGACTAGCGGGACAACACGATGAGCAGTTCTTC. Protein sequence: CASSLFRLAGQHDEQFF.

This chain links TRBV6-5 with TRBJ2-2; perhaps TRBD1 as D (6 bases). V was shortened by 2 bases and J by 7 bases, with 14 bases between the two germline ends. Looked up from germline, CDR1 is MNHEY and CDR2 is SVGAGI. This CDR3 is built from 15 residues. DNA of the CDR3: TGTGCCAGCAGTTACCTCTCGGCAGGGGACGGGGAGCTGTTTTTT. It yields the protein CASSYLSAGDGELFF.

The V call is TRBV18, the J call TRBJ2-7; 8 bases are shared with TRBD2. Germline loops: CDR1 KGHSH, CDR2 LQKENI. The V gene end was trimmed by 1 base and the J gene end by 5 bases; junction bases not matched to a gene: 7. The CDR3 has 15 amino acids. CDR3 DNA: TGTGCCAGCTCACCACAAGGGACTAGGGGGAACGAGCAGTACTTC. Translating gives CASSPQGTRGNEQYF.

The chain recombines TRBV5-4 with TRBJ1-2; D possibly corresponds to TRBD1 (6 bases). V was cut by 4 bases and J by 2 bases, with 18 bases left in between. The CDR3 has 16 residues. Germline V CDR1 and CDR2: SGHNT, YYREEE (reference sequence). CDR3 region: CASSAYRVGGNYGYTF. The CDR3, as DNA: TGTGCCAGCAGCGCCTACAGGGTTGGGGGGAACTATGGCTACACCTTC.

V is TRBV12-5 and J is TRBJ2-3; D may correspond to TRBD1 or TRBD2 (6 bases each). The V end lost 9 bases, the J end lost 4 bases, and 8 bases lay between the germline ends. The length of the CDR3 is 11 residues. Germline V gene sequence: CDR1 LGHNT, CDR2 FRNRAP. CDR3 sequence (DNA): TGTGCTAGGGGGGGCCCAGATACGCAGTATTTT. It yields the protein CARGGPDTQYF.

The CDR3 sequence is CASSPPLLQETQYF. Here the CDR3 DNA reads TGTGCCAGCTCACCACCGTTACTACAAGAGACCCAGTACTTC. This rearrangement joins TRBV18 to TRBJ2-5; no firm D call. Deletions cut 0 bases from V and 2 bases from J, with 7 bases between. Germline V gene sequence: CDR1 KGHSH, CDR2 LQKENI. The CDR3 has 14 amino acids.